This T cell receptor (beta chain) originates from a study of regulatory T cells in long-lasting Graves disease (dated by TCRdb to the early 2020s). General notes on the study: Patients with persistent Graves' disease were compared with patients with newly diagnosed Graves' disease using TCR sequencing and RNA sequencing of peripheral blood. The study took place in China and was registered as a clinical trial. A total of roughly 35 samples were covered by TCR sequencing, comprising approximately 13 persistent and around 20 newly diagnosed Graves' disease patients.

For both TCR sequencing and RNA sequencing, RNA was extracted from PBMCs in TRIzol. The diagnosis of Graves' disease followed American Thyroid Association guidelines. Patients were recruited from an endocrinology department in Xi'an, China. Each patient gave 8.5 to 9.5 milliliters of peripheral blood, collected in an EDTA anticoagulant tube. Ficoll Paque Plus density gradient separation was used to isolate PBMCs, and no further T cell sorting was performed. RNA quality was checked with an Agilent 2100 Bioanalyzer and agarose gel, and concentration with a NanoDrop 2000. Turning to this clonotype: Which antigen it targets is not known. There are no base qualities to consult, and no much larger clone falls within one base.

The raw public reads went through TCRdb reprocessing: fastp at Q25, MiXCR clone calling, in-frame beta chains kept. Rows matching on CDR3 protein sequence are summarized as one entry with the most common DNA and genes. In this sample the table shows 1,600 or so distinct CDR3 sequences, 45% to 65% of which occur a single time. The top ten constitute about 6.9% of the sample. Deletion took 6 bases off V and 0 bases off J, with a span of 13 bases between the germline ends. Based on the germline V gene, the CDR1 and CDR2 sequences are MNHEY and SVGEGT. The CDR3 numbers 15 residues from cysteine through phenylalanine. CDR3 DNA only is kept here, 45 bases in frame from base 1. What the authors observed across the whole study: The authors acknowledged the small sample size as a limitation that may reduce accuracy. More public clonotypes were shared among persistent patients (roughly 2,900) than among newly diagnosed patients (966). Preferential use of TRBV28, TRBJ1-2 and TRBJ2-5 was observed in persistent disease, whereas TRBV20-1 and TRBJ2-1 were favored in newly diagnosed disease. Because the primary lesion, thyroid tissue, could not be accessed, the study looked at peripheral blood alone. Lower TCR Shannon entropy and fewer highly expanded clones were observed in persistent Graves' disease patients than in newly diagnosed patients, which suggested clonal expansion.

The sequence links TRBV6-2 or TRBV6-3 to TRBJ2-3; the D gene is possibly TRBD1 or TRBD2, with 5 bases matching each. Sequencing was performed on peripheral blood mononuclear cells (PBMCs), taken with antithyroid drug treatment, in newly diagnosed or persistent Graves disease (not recorded which). The receptor comes from a human donor with Graves disease. The CDR3 protein sequence reads: CASSPGSPSTDTQYF. Here is the DNA: TGTGCCAGCAGCCCAGGGAGCCCTAGCACAGATACGCAGTATTTT.